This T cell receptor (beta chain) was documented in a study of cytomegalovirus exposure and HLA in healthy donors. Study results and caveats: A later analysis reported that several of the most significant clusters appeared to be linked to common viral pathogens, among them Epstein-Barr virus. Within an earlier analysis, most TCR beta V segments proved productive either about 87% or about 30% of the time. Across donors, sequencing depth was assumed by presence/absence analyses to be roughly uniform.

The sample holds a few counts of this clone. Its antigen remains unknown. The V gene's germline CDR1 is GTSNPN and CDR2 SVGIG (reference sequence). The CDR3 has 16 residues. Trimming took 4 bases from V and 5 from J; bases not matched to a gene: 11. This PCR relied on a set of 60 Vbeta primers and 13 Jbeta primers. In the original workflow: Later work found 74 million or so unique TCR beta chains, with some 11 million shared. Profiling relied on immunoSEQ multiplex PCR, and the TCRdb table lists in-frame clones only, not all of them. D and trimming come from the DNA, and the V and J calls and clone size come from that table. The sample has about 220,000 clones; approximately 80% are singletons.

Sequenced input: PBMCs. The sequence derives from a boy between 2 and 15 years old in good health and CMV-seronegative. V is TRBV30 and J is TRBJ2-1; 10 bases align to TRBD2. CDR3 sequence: CAWISSGRATHNEQFF. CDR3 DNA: TGTGCCTGGATATCGAGCGGGAGGGCTACCCACAATGAGCAGTTCTTC.